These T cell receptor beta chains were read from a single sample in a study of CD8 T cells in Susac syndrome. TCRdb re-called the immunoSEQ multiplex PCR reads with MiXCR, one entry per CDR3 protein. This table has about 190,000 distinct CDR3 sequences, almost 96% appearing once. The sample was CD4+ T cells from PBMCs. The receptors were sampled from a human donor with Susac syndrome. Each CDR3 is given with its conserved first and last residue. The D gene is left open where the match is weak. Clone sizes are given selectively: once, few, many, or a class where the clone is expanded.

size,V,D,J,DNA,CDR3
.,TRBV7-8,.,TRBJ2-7,TGTGCCAGCAGCCCAAGGAGGGGGGGCGGCTACGAGCAGTACTTC,CASSPRRGGGYEQYF
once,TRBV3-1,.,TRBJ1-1,TGTGCCAGCAGCCAAGATTTGGCCAGCCTGAACACTGAAGCTTTCTTT,CASSQDLASLNTEAFF
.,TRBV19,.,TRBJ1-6,TGTGCCAGTAGTACGCACAGGGTTTCCTATAATTCACCCCTCCACTTT,CASSTHRVSYNSPLHF
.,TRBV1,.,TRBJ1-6,TGCACCAGCAGCCAAGAATTGCCGGGGAGAATTCTCGCTAATTCACCCCTCCACTTT,CTSSQELPGRILANSPLHF
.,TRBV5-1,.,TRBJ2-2,TGCGCCAGCAGCTTGATACAGGTGAACACCGGGGAGCTGTTTTTT,CASSLIQVNTGELFF
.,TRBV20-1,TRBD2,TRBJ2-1,TGCAGTGCTAGAGGGTCGCTAGCGGGGGGTTTTGAGCAGTTCTTC,CSARGSLAGGFEQFF
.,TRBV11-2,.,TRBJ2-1,TGTGCCAGCAGCTTAACAGGTCTCAATGAGCAGTTCTTC,CASSLTGLNEQFF
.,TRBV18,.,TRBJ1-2,TGTGCCAGCTCACCACGAGGAGAATCAAGTGGCTACACCTTC,CASSPRGESSGYTF
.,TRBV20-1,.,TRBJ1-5,TGCAGTGCTAGAAAGCAGGGCCGGGGCAATCAGCCCCAGCATTTT,CSARKQGRGNQPQHF
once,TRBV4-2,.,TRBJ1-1,TGTGCCAGCAGCCAAGTCGATTCGGGAGCTTTCTTT,CASSQVDSGAFF
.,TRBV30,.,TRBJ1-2,TGTGCCTGGAGTGTCTTGGGACAAAACTATGGCTACACCTTC,CAWSVLGQNYGYTF
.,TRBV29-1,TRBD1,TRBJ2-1,TGCAGCGCCCTCCGCCAGGGGGCTACACAATCCTACAATGAGCAGTTCTTC,CSALRQGATQSYNEQFF
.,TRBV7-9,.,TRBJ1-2,TGTGCCAGCAGCCCCGTTGGACTCCAGGCTGGTGGCTACACCTTC,CASSPVGLQAGGYTF
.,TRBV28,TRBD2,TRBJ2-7,TGTGCCAGCAGATCTCCGGGACTAGTCGTTTCTCACGAGCAGTACTTC,CASRSPGLVVSHEQYF
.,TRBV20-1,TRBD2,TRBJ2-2,TGCAGTGCTAGACCCCTAGCGGGCGGGAACACCGGGGAGCTGTTTTTT,CSARPLAGGNTGELFF
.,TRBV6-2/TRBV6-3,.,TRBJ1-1,TGTGCCAGCAGGCCGACAGGAGAGAACACTGAAGCTTTCTTT,CASRPTGENTEAFF
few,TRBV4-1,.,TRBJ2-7,TGCGCCAGCAGCCAACCTCTGGGCTACGAGCAGTACTTC,CASSQPLGYEQYF
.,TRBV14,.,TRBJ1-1,TGTGCCAGCAGCCAAGGGCACTACACTGAAGCTTTCTTT,CASSQGHYTEAFF
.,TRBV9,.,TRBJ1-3,TGTGCCAGCAGCGTAGGCCAGGAGAGCTCTGGAAACACCATATATTTT,CASSVGQESSGNTIYF
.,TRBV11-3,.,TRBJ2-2,TGTGCCAGCAGCCCGAAGAGGGGGGCCGGGGAGCTGTTTTTT,CASSPKRGAGELFF
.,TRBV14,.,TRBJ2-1,TGTGCCAGCAGCCAAGACAGGGGAAAGTTCTTC,CASSQDRGKFF
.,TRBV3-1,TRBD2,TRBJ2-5,TGTGCCAGCAGCCTCACGCCGGGACTAGGGGGAGAGACCCAGTACTTC,CASSLTPGLGGETQYF
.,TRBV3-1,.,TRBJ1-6,TGTGCCAGCAGCCCCTTAGTCCAGCGGGCCCTCCACTTT,CASSPLVQRALHF
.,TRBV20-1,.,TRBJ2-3,TGCAGTGCTAGCAGATCCCCGACAGGATCAGATACGCAGTATTTT,CSASRSPTGSDTQYF
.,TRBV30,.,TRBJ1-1,TGTGCCTGGAGTAGGGTGAACACTGAAGCTTTCTTT,CAWSRVNTEAFF
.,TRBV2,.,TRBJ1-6,TGTGCCAGCAGTCCCCCGGGACCCCCAAATTCACCCCTCCACTTT,CASSPPGPPNSPLHF
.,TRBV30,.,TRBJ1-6,TGTGCCTGGAGTGAAGGGGGGCTCGGTGATTCACCCCTCCACTTT,CAWSEGGLGDSPLHF
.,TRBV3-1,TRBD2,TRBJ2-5,TGTGCCAGCAGCCCGGGACTAGCTTGGGAGACCCAGTACTTC,CASSPGLAWETQYF
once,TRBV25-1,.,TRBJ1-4,TGTGCCAGCAGCGAAACAGGGATTAATGAAAAACTGTTTTTT,CASSETGINEKLFF
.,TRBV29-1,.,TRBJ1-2,TGCAGCGTTGAACGGGGTCCCGGCTATGGCTACACCTTC,CSVERGPGYGYTF
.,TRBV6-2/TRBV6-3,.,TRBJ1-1,TGTGCCAGCAGTTACGCGGGGGGGAGCGCGAACACTGAAGCTTTCTTT,CASSYAGGSANTEAFF
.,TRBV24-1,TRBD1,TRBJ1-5,TGTGCCACCCCCGACAGGGTTATTAGCAATCAGCCCCAGCATTTT,CATPDRVISNQPQHF
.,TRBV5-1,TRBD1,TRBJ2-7,TGCGCCAGCAGCGGAACGGGGACAGGCCAGGGCAAGGCCTACGAGCAGTACTTC,CASSGTGTGQGKAYEQYF
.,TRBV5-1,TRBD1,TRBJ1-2,TGCGCCAGCAGCCCAATCGACAGGGCGAGTGGCTACACCTTC,CASSPIDRASGYTF
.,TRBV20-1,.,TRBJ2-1,TGCAGTGCTAGAGCTAACCTAAGGGCCAATGAGCAGTTCTTC,CSARANLRANEQFF
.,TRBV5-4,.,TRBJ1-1,TGTGCCAGCAGCTTGGCCGGACGCTCGAACACTGAAGCTTTCTTT,CASSLAGRSNTEAFF
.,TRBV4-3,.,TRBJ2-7,TGCGCCAGCAGCCAAGATGTGCGACAGCCCTACGAGCAGTACTTC,CASSQDVRQPYEQYF
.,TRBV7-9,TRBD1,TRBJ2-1,TGTGCCAGCTCACTGGACAGGGAAGGTGAGCAGTTCTTC,CASSLDREGEQFF
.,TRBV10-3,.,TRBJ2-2,TGTGCCATCAGTGTCATGGAAGACACCGGGGAGCTGTTTTTT,CAISVMEDTGELFF
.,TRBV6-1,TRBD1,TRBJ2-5,TGTGCCAGCAGTCATAGTGGGACAGCTGAAGGGACCCAGTACTTC,CASSHSGTAEGTQYF
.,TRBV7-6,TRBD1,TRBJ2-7,TGTGCCAGCAGCTTAGGGGCCGGGACAGGGAGCGAGCAGTACTTC,CASSLGAGTGSEQYF
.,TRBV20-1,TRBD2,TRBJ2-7,TGCAGTGCCCAAGAGCGGGGGGGCCTACGAGCAGCTTTC,CSAQERGGLRAAF
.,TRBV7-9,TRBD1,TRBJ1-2,TGTGCCAGCACCCCAGGGGGAAACTATGGCTACACCTTC,CASTPGGNYGYTF
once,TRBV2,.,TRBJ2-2,TGTGCCAGCAGTGTACAGGGTCCGAACACCGGGGAGCTGTTTTTT,CASSVQGPNTGELFF
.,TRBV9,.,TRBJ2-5,TGTGCCAGCAGCTCCTCCCCGGGGGACCCGGCAGAGACCCAGTACTTC,CASSSSPGDPAETQYF
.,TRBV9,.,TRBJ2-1,TGTGCCAGCAGCGTAGTCGGAGCGGGGCAGTTCTTC,CASSVVGAGQFF
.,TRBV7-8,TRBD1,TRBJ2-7,TGTGCCAGCAGCTCTAGACAGGGGCCCTTAGTCTACGAGCAGTACTTC,CASSSRQGPLVYEQYF
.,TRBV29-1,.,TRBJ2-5,TGCAGCGTTGATAACCCAGGGGAGACCCAGTACTTC,CSVDNPGETQYF
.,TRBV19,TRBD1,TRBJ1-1,TGTGCCAGTAGTCAGGGGGCGTGGACTGAAGCTTTCTTT,CASSQGAWTEAFF
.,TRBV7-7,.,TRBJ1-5,TGTGCTAGCAGCCCTCGGGGGGGGCGGCATCAGCCCCAGCATTTT,CASSPRGGRHQPQHF
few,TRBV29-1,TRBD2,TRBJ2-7,TGCAGCGCCCGTGGCGGGGGTTACGAGCAGTACTTC,CSARGGGYEQYF
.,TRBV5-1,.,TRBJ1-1,TGCGCCAGCAGCTTGGCGGTCGAGAACACTGAAGCTTTCTTT,CASSLAVENTEAFF
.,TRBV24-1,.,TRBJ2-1,TGTGCCACCAGTAAGGGGGGGGTTCGGGAGCAGTTCTTC,CATSKGGVREQFF
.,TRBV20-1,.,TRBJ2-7,TGCAGTGCTGGCACTACAGTTTACCCCTACGAGCAGTACTTC,CSAGTTVYPYEQYF
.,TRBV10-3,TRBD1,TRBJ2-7,TGTGCCACCCGGGATGGACAGGGATCCCACGAGCAGTACTTC,CATRDGQGSHEQYF
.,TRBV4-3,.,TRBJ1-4,TGCGCCAGCAGCCAAGATTTACGGGGCGAAACAACTAATGAAAAACTGTTTTTT,CASSQDLRGETTNEKLFF